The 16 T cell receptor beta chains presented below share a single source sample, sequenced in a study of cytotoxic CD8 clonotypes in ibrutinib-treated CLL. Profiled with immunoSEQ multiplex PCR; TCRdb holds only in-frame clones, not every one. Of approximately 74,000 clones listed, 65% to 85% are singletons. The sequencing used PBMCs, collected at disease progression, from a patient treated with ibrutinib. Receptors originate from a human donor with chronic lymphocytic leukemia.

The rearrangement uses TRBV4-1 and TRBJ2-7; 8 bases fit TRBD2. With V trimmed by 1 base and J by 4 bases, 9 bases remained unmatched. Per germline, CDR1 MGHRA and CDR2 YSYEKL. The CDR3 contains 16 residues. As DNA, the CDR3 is TGCGCCAGCAGCCAAGGCCCGGGACTAGGGAATTACGAGCAGTACTTC. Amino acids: CASSQGPGLGNYEQYF.

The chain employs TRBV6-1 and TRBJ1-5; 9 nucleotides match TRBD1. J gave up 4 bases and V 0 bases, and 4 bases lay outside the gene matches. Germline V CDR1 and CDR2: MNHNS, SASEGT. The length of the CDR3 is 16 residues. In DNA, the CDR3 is TGTGCCAGCAGTGAAGCGGACAGGGGAAGGAATCAGCCCCAGCATTTT. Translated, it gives CASSEADRGRNQPQHF.

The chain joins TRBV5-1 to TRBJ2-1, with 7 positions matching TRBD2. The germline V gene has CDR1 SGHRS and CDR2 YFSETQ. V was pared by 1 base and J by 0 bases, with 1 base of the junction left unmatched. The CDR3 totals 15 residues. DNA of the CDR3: TGCGCCAGCAGCTTGCTAGCGGACTCCTACAATGAGCAGTTCTTC. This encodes CASSLLADSYNEQFF.

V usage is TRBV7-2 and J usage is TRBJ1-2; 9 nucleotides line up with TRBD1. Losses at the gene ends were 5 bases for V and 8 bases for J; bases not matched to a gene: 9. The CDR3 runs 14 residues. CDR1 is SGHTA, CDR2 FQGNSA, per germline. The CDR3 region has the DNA TGTGCCAGCAGCCGGAGCAGGGACAGGGACGGCTACACCTTC. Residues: CASSRSRDRDGYTF.

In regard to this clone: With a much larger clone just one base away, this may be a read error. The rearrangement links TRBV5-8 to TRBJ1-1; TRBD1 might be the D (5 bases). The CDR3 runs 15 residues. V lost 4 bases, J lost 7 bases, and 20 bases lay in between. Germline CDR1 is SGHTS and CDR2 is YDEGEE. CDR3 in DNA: TGTGCCAGCAGCCCCCTAGTTGGGGGGACCCTTGAAGCTTTCTTT. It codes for CASSPLVGGTLEAFF.

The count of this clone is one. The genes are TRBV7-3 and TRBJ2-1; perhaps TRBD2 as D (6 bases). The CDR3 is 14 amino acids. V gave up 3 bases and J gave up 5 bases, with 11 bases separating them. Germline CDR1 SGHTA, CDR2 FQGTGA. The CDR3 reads CASSFYAGNNEQFF. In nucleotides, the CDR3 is TGTGCCAGCAGCTTTTATGCGGGGAACAATGAGCAGTTCTTC. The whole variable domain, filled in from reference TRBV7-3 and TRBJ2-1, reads GAGVSQTPSNKVTEKGKYVELRCDPISGHTALYWYRQSLGQGPEFLIYFQGTGAADDSGLPNDRFFAVRPEGSVSTLKIQRTERGDSAVYLCASSFYAGNNEQFFGPGTRLTVL.

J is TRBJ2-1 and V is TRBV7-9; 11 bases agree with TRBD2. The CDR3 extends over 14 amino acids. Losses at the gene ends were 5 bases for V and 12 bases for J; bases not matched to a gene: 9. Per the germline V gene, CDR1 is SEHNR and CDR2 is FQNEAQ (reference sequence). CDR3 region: CASSQPLAGGMQFF. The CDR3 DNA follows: TGTGCCAGCAGCCAGCCGCTAGCGGGGGGCATGCAGTTCTTC.

The DNA of the CDR3 is TGTGCCAGCTCACCGAATAGCGGGGGGGCTTCCTACGAGCAGTACTTC. Residues: CASSPNSGGASYEQYF. The chain combines TRBV18 with TRBJ2-7; TRBD2 matches 11 bases. V dropped 3 bases and J dropped 1; count of bases not matched to a gene: 5. The CDR3 runs 16 residues. Looked up from germline, CDR1 is KGHSH and CDR2 is LQKENI.

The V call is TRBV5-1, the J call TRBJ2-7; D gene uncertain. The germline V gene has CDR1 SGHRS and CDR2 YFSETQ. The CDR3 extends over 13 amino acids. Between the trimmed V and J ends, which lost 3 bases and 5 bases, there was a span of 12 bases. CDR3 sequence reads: CASSSTVLNEQYF. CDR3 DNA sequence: TGCGCCAGCAGCTCCACTGTTTTGAACGAGCAGTACTTC.

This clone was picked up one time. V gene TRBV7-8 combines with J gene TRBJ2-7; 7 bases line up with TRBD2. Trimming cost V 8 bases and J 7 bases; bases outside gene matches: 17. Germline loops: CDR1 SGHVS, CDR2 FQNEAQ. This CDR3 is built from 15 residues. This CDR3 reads CASQPTTGLLGEQYF. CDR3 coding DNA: TGTGCCAGCCAGCCCACGACGGGACTACTGGGGGAGCAGTACTTC.

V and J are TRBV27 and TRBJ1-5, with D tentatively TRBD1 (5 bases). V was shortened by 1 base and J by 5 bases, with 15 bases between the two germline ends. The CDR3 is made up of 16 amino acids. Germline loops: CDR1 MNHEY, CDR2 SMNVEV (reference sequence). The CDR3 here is CASSLLYGAGDQPQHF. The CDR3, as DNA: TGTGCCAGCAGTTTATTATATGGGGCAGGAGATCAGCCCCAGCATTTT.

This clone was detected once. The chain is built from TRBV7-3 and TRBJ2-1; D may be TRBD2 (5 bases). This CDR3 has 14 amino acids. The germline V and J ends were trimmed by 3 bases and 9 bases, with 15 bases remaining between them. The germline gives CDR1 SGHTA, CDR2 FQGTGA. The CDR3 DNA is TGTGCCAGCAGCTTCAGGTTGGGAGTGAGTGAGCAGTTCTTC. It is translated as CASSFRLGVSEQFF.

CDR3 nucleotide sequence: TGCAGCGTCGGGGCCAACTATGGCTACACCTTC. It translates to CSVGANYGYTF. The chain combines TRBV29-1 with TRBJ1-2, with a weak D call TRBD1 (5 bases). V gave up 6 bases and J gave up 2 bases, with 7 bases separating them. In germline, CDR1 is SQVTM, CDR2 ANQGSEA. The CDR3 spans 11 residues.

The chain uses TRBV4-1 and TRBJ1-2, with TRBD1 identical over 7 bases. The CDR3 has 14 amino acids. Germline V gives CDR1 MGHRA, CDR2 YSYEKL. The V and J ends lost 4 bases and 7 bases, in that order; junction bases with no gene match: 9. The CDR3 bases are TGCGCCAGCAGCCCCCGGGACAGACGCACTGGCTACACCTTC. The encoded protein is CASSPRDRRTGYTF.

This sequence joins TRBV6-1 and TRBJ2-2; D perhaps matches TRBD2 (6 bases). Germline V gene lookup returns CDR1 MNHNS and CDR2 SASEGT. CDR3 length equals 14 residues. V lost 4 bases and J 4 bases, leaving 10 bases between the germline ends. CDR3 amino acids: CASSAVRGTGELFF. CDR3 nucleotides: TGTGCCAGCAGTGCTGTGCGGGGCACCGGGGAGCTGTTTTTT.

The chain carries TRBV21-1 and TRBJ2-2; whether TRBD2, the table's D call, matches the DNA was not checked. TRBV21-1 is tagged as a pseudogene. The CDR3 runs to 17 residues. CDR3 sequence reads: CASSKRLAGVDTGELFF. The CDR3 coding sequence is TGTGCCAGCAGCAAAAGACTAGCGGGAGTTGACACCGGGGAGCTGTTTTTT.